Below, one T cell receptor beta chain is given with its context. Its cognate antigen has yet to be identified. Base qualities were left out, and no much larger clone turns up one base away. The CDR3, from cysteine to phenylalanine, totals 13 residues. Only the CDR3 portion is preserved as DNA: 39 bases, with reading frame beginning at the first base. The V end gives up 4 bases and the J end 4 bases, leaving 3 bases in the junction not matched to a gene. In the germline V gene, CDR1 corresponds to SGHAT and CDR2 to FQNNGV. For each subset, between 10,000 and 100,000 sorted cells were used for genomic DNA extraction with the DNeasy Blood and Tissue Kit. The TCRbeta V-J or V-D-J regions were sequenced and mapped through the immunoSEQ service, and coverage above 10x per sample was achieved. The source study handled its data this way. Only productive rearrangements exported from the immunoSEQ Analyzer platform were analyzed, with clonality assessed on the 500 most abundant clones. The Morisita-Horn similarity index and the Jaccard index were used to quantify repertoire overlap between populations. Morisita-Horn similarity between CD8 T-cell subset TCR repertoires was measured in a handful of cancer patients. This immuneACCESS table, as held by TCRdb, lists in-frame sequences with V and J called but not all clones. Of the missing ones, under half trace to an unresolved V gene in checked studies; the others have no known cause. V and J calls and clone size are as listed in that table; D and trimming were resolved from the DNA. The table for this sample lists some 4,300 clones; roughly two thirds of them were counted only once. The ten largest clones add up to 12% of the sample.

Patients were not receiving therapy at sample collection, though earlier treatments ranged from chemotherapy, radiotherapy, surgery and immunotherapy to none. After thawing, cells were enriched for T lymphocytes using a negative-selection kit, with EpCAM beads added for tumor-infiltrating lymphocytes. CD8+CD4-CD45RA- cells were sorted as memory CD8 T cells irrespective of CCR7 expression. Peripheral blood mononuclear cells were isolated by Ficoll-Paque PLUS gradient and cryopreserved before analysis. On a FACSAria II, each population was sorted to roughly 99% purity, and the resulting cell pellets were frozen for TCR sequencing with no culture step. The entry originates in a study of CD39 and CD103 CD8 tumor-infiltrating T cells (dated by TCRdb to between 2017 and 2018). As for the study more broadly: Repertoire comparisons were shown for an HPV-positive HNSCC, an HPV-negative HNSCC, an ovarian cancer and a melanoma patient. TCRbeta CDR3 deep sequencing compared repertoires of CD8 TIL subsets defined by CD103 and CD39 with peripheral memory CD8 T cells. General findings and caveats noted by the study authors: Clonotypes from DP TILs were seldom detected in blood or uninvolved lymph node, while clonotypes from DN TILs overlapped to a large extent with peripheral memory CD8 repertoires. DP CD8 TILs appeared more oligoclonal than DN and SP CD8 TILs and blood memory CD8 T cells, with top 30 clonotypes covering 56-86%.

The source material was CD8+ T cells sorted from blood. Taken with the paper, the label for cell subset or site translates to: total memory CD8 T cells (CD45RA-CCR7+/-) from blood or uninvolved lymph node. The chain couples TRBV11-2 to TRBJ2-7; the central 8 bases match TRBD1. The clonotype was recovered from a human donor with head and neck squamous cell carcinoma. The encoded CDR3 is CASSWRTGYEQYF. The DNA sequence follows: TGTGCCAGCAGCTGGCGGACAGGGTACGAGCAGTACTTC.